A selection of T cell receptor beta chains follows, all from one sample in a study of identical twins. MiXCR, applied by TCRdb to the 5' RACE reads, yields one record per CDR3 protein. The sample contains around 490,000 distinct CDR3 sequences, roughly 15% of which appear only once. The same data also went into a second study, on yellow fever vaccine responses in identical twins.

Sample: CD4+ T cells sorted from blood. Receptors were obtained from a young woman in good health. CDR3s include the opening cysteine and the closing phenylalanine or tryptophan. The D gene is left open where the match is weak. Clone size, where shown, is once, few, many, or a class for clones that have expanded.

D	J	size	V	CDR3	DNA
TRBD2	TRBJ2-1	.	TRBV3-1	CASSQDIASGEREQFF	TGTGCCAGCAGCCAAGACATCGCTAGCGGGGAGAGAGAGCAGTTCTTC
TRBD2	TRBJ2-3	few	TRBV18	CASSPTLAETDTQYF	TGTGCCAGCTCACCTACCCTAGCGGAGACAGATACGCAGTATTTT
.	TRBJ2-2	.	TRBV3-1	CASSPGTDTTGELFF	TGTGCCTCCTCCCCGGGGACGGATACTACCGGGGAGCTGTTTTTT
.	TRBJ2-3	.	TRBV7-3	CASSSARGGTRTDTQYF	TGTGCCAGCAGCTCCGCCAGGGGCGGGACACGCACAGATACGCAGTATTTT
.	TRBJ2-2	.	TRBV10-3	CAITPEPANTGELFF	TGTGCCATCACCCCCGAACCCGCGAACACCGGGGAGCTGTTTTTT
TRBD1	TRBJ2-7	.	TRBV29-1	CSVRTWGQDFF	TGCAGCGTGAGGACATGGGGACAGGATTTCTTC
.	TRBJ2-4	few	TRBV6-5	CASSYKGPAKNIQYF	TGTGCCAGCAGTTACAAGGGTCCCGCCAAAAACATTCAGTACTTC
TRBD1	TRBJ2-7	few	TRBV12-3/TRBV12-4	CASSLGVGQTYEQYF	TGTGCCAGCTCCCTAGGGGTGGGACAGACCTACGAGCAGTACTTC
.	TRBJ1-6	many	TRBV12-3/TRBV12-4	CASSSGLIRNSPLHF	TGTGCCAGCAGTTCCGGCCTAATAAGGAATTCACCCCTCCACTTT
TRBD1	TRBJ2-2	.	TRBV11-2	CASSPGTGSFAGELFF	TGTGCCAGCAGCCCAGGGACAGGATCTTTTGCCGGGGAGCTGTTTTTT
TRBD2	TRBJ2-1	.	TRBV24-1	CATSGQLAGDSEQFF	TGTGCCACCAGTGGCCAACTAGCGGGAGATAGTGAGCAGTTCTTC
.	TRBJ2-7	.	TRBV12-3/TRBV12-4	CASSFWAGDYEQYF	TGTGCCAGCAGTTTTTGGGCAGGGGACTACGAGCAGTACTTC
.	TRBJ1-1	many	TRBV12-3/TRBV12-4	CASSLVITEAFF	TGTGCCAGCAGTTTAGTAATAACTGAAGCTTTCTTT
TRBD2	TRBJ2-3	.	TRBV5-1	CASTLAGTDTQYF	TGCGCCAGCACTCTAGCGGGCACAGATACGCAGTATTTT
.	TRBJ2-2	few	TRBV7-9	CASSQQGMGTGELFF	TGTGCCAGCAGCCAACAGGGTATGGGCACCGGGGAGCTGTTTTTT
TRBD2	TRBJ2-1	.	TRBV7-6	CASSPKPGGAAYNEQFF	TGTGCCAGCAGCCCTAAACCCGGGGGGGCCGCCTACAATGAGCAGTTCTTC
.	TRBJ1-5	.	TRBV6-5	CASSYSGQRNQPQHF	TGTGCCAGCAGTTACTCGGGGCAGCGCAATCAGCCCCAGCATTTT
.	TRBJ2-4	.	TRBV24-1	CATSDPDGQGKNIQYF	TGTGCCACCAGTGACCCCGACGGGCAGGGAAAAAACATTCAGTACTTC
TRBD1	TRBJ1-2	few	TRBV7-2	CASSLAQGINYGYTF	TGTGCCAGCAGCTTAGCACAGGGGATTAACTATGGCTACACCTTC
.	TRBJ1-1	.	TRBV7-9	CASSSRGGTEAFF	TGTGCCAGCAGCTCTAGGGGGGGCACTGAAGCTTTCTTT
TRBD2	TRBJ2-1	few	TRBV20-1	CSARAGLAGDSEQFF	TGCAGTGCTAGAGCGGGGTTAGCGGGGGATTCTGAGCAGTTCTTC
TRBD1	TRBJ2-5	.	TRBV20-1	CSALDRDWARETQYF	TGCAGTGCTCTCGACAGGGATTGGGCCCGAGAGACCCAGTACTTC
TRBD1	TRBJ2-2	.	TRBV2	CASDTVQGAGELFF	TGTGCCAGCGACACGGTGCAGGGGGCCGGGGAGCTGTTTTTT
.	TRBJ2-5	few	TRBV12-3/TRBV12-4	CASSLGREDQYF	TGTGCCAGCAGTTTGGGCAGGGAAGACCAGTACTTC
.	TRBJ1-1	.	TRBV12-5	CASGLESGGEAFF	TGTGCTAGTGGTTTGGAAAGTGGGGGTGAAGCTTTCTTT
.	TRBJ1-1	.	TRBV7-9	CASSSQGPRAFF	TGTGCCAGCAGCTCCCAGGGGCCTAGAGCTTTCTTT
TRBD1	TRBJ1-2	.	TRBV2	CASSQRQGGGYTF	TGTGCCAGCAGTCAGAGACAGGGAGGAGGCTACACCTTC
.	TRBJ2-1	.	TRBV5-6	CASERYNEQFF	TGTGCCAGCGAGAGGTACAATGAGCAGTTCTTC
.	TRBJ2-1	.	TRBV2	CASSENAGPYNEQFF	TGTGCCAGCAGTGAAAACGCGGGGCCCTACAATGAGCAGTTCTTC
.	TRBJ1-2	many	TRBV7-2	CASSLAGGDYGYTF	TGTGCCAGCAGCTTAGCTGGGGGCGATTATGGCTACACCTTC
TRBD2	TRBJ2-1	many	TRBV18	CASSPPGLAGGYNEQFF	TGTGCCAGCTCACCACCGGGACTAGCGGGGGGTTACAATGAGCAGTTCTTC
TRBD2	TRBJ2-7	few	TRBV29-1	CSARTSGGTNEQYF	TGCAGCGCCCGGACTAGCGGGGGGACCAACGAGCAGTACTTC
TRBD1	TRBJ2-5	.	TRBV29-1	CSARQGGSETQYF	TGCAGCGCGCGACAGGGGGGTAGCGAGACCCAGTACTTC
TRBD1	TRBJ1-6	few	TRBV20-1	CSAREGRGRDNSPLHF	TGCAGTGCTAGAGAGGGCAGGGGGCGAGATAATTCACCCCTCCACTTT
.	TRBJ2-1	many	TRBV24-1	CATSQNPQTASGNNEQFF	TGTGCCACCAGCCAAAACCCCCAGACAGCGAGTGGGAACAATGAGCAGTTCTTC
.	TRBJ2-7	few	TRBV5-5	CASSSTSGSNEQYF	TGTGCCAGCAGCTCCACCTCGGGCAGTAACGAGCAGTACTTC
.	TRBJ1-6	few	TRBV25-1	CASSEASHSPLHF	TGTGCCAGCAGTGAAGCGAGTCATTCACCCCTCCACTTT
.	TRBJ2-3	.	TRBV20-1	CSTTADTQYF	TGCAGCACGACAGCGGATACGCAGTATTTT
TRBD1	TRBJ1-5	.	TRBV20-1	CSASGRQGPHSQPQHF	TGCAGTGCTAGTGGACGACAGGGTCCCCATAGTCAGCCCCAGCATTTT
TRBD2	TRBJ2-7	few	TRBV7-8	CASSPSGLAGGEQYF	TGTGCCAGCAGCCCGAGTGGACTAGCGGGCGGCGAGCAGTACTTC
TRBD1	TRBJ1-4	.	TRBV20-1	CSALGQGSKPTNEKLFF	TGCAGTGCCCTGGGACAGGGGAGTAAACCAACTAATGAAAAACTGTTTTTT
TRBD2	TRBJ2-4	few	TRBV10-3	CATQGLAGVGNIQYF	TGTGCCACCCAGGGACTAGCGGGAGTGGGGAACATTCAGTACTTC
TRBD1	TRBJ1-6	few	TRBV7-2	CASSLEPGQLNSPLHF	TGTGCCAGCAGCCTGGAACCGGGACAGCTCAATTCACCCCTCCACTTT
.	TRBJ2-3	.	TRBV5-1	CASSQRSDVSTDTQYF	TGCGCCAGCAGCCAGAGATCCGACGTCTCCACAGATACGCAGTATTTT
.	TRBJ1-2	few	TRBV10-2	CASSPDEGQGGYTF	TGCGCCAGCAGCCCCGACGAGGGGCAGGGGGGCTACACCTTC
.	TRBJ2-1	many	TRBV5-1	CASSLRLSGPYNEQFF	TGCGCCAGCAGCTTACGACTAAGCGGGCCATACAATGAGCAGTTCTTC
TRBD1	TRBJ1-2	.	TRBV5-1	CASSPGQPNYGYTF	TGCGCCAGCAGCCCGGGACAGCCTAACTATGGCTACACCTTC
TRBD1	TRBJ2-1	few	TRBV6-1	CASGPGQGRNNEQFF	TGTGCCAGCGGACCGGGACAGGGGCGAAACAATGAGCAGTTCTTC
.	TRBJ1-5	few	TRBV20-1	CSAREGGASNQPQHF	TGCAGTGCTAGAGAGGGTGGAGCGAGCAATCAGCCCCAGCATTTT
.	TRBJ2-3	few	TRBV5-1	CASREGAVWTDTQYF	TGCGCCAGCAGGGAGGGGGCTGTCTGGACAGATACGCAGTATTTT
.	TRBJ1-5	.	TRBV6-1	CASREGSVNQPQHF	TGTGCCAGCAGGGAAGGGAGCGTCAATCAGCCCCAGCATTTT
.	TRBJ2-1	.	TRBV11-3	CASSLEQGSHEQFF	TGTGCCAGCAGCTTAGAACAAGGCTCCCATGAGCAGTTCTTC
.	TRBJ2-1	.	TRBV5-1	CASSLDQLVGEQFF	TGCGCCAGCAGCTTGGATCAACTGGTTGGTGAGCAGTTCTTC
TRBD1	TRBJ1-1	.	TRBV3-1	CASSRTGTAMAEAFF	TGTGCCAGCAGCCGCACCGGGACAGCTATGGCTGAAGCTTTCTTT
.	TRBJ2-1	few	TRBV6-1	CASSASTSYNEQFF	TGTGCCAGCAGCGCTAGCACCAGTTACAATGAGCAGTTCTTC
.	TRBJ2-1	.	TRBV28	CASTYRGSPRYNEQFF	TGTGCCAGCACCTACCGAGGATCTCCCCGATACAATGAGCAGTTCTTC
TRBD2	TRBJ2-7	.	TRBV7-3	CASSQNSGSTYEQYF	TGTGCCAGCAGCCAAAATAGCGGGAGTACCTACGAGCAGTACTTC